The rows below give T cell receptor beta chains drawn from one sample of a study of chronic HIV infection and antiretroviral therapy. TCRdb independently ran MiXCR on the 5' RACE reads; one entry per CDR3 protein. The sample gives approximately 40,000 distinct CDR3 sequences, 8.2% of which show up once; roughly 2.6% is in the top ten. The sequencing sample was made of peripheral blood. These receptors were taken from an adult who had HIV and had not received antiretroviral therapy, or was an uninfected healthy control (not recorded which). Both conserved end residues are part of each CDR3. Fields, in order: V gene, J gene, D gene, clone size, CDR3 DNA, CDR3 protein. D genes are given only for firm matches. The size of a clone is reported for some rows only, either as once, few or many, or as a class for expanded clones.

TRBV4-2	TRBJ1-6	NA	NA	TGTGCCAGCAGCCAAGATCGGTACGGAAGCTCCTATAATTCACCCCTCCACTTT	CASSQDRYGSSYNSPLHF
TRBV20-1	TRBJ2-1	NA	few	TGCAGTGCTAAGGAGAGCGGCTCCTACAATGAGCAGTTCTTC	CSAKESGSYNEQFF
TRBV29-1	TRBJ2-5	NA	medium-sized	TGCAGCGTTGAACCTCCGGACTCAAGAGGAGAGACCCAGTACTTC	CSVEPPDSRGETQYF
TRBV9	TRBJ1-1	TRBD1	NA	TGTGCCAGCAGCGTTGCCAGGGACAGTGAAGCTTTCTTT	CASSVARDSEAFF
TRBV28	TRBJ1-6	NA	NA	TGTGCCAGCAGCGACAGACAGGAAAGAGGGCCCCTCAACTTT	CASSDRQERGPLNF
TRBV18	TRBJ1-2	TRBD1	many	TGTGCCAGCTCACCGGGAACCGGGACAGGGGGTCTAAACTATGGCTACACCTTC	CASSPGTGTGGLNYGYTF
TRBV7-2	TRBJ2-7	NA	NA	TGTGCCAGCAGCCCCCATGGGGGGACCACTTACGAGCAGTACTTC	CASSPHGGTTYEQYF
TRBV28	TRBJ1-5	NA	NA	TGTGCCAGCAGTTTCGTCGGGAAAAGCAATCAGCCCCAGCATTTT	CASSFVGKSNQPQHF
TRBV18	TRBJ1-5	TRBD1	few	TGTGCCAGCTCACCGCAGGGGGGAAATCAGCCCCAGCATTTT	CASSPQGGNQPQHF
TRBV2	TRBJ2-1	TRBD2	many	TGTGCCAGCAGTGACCTTTTTGCGGGAGTGGGTGAGCAGTTCTTC	CASSDLFAGVGEQFF
TRBV3-1	TRBJ2-3	TRBD2	few	TGTGCCAGCAGCCAAAGAGCTAGCGGGACTTCCACAGATACGCAGTATTTT	CASSQRASGTSTDTQYF
TRBV5-1	TRBJ2-4	NA	few	TGCGCCAGCAGCTTATCCGGGGGCAAAAACATTCAGTACTTC	CASSLSGGKNIQYF
TRBV27	TRBJ1-1	NA	many	TGTGCCAGCAGTCCCTTGAGACAGACTGAAGCTTTCTTT	CASSPLRQTEAFF
TRBV29-1	TRBJ2-3	NA	many	TGCAGCGTTGTTCCGCCCTCTAGCACAGATACGCAGTATTTT	CSVVPPSSTDTQYF
TRBV28	TRBJ1-2	NA	few	TGTGCCACCCGCCCAATAAGGGGGGGCTCGTGGGGCTACACCTTC	CATRPIRGGSWGYTF
TRBV29-1	TRBJ1-1	NA	NA	TGCAGCGTTGAAGATCCGAACAGGTTGAACACTGAAGCTTTCTTT	CSVEDPNRLNTEAFF
TRBV6-4	TRBJ2-2	NA	many	TGTGCCAGCAGCCGGGACATAAACACCGGGGAGCTGTTTTTT	CASSRDINTGELFF
TRBV7-2	TRBJ2-1	NA	many	TGTGCCAGCAGCTTAACCCAGTTGAGCTCCTACAATGAGCAGTTCTTC	CASSLTQLSSYNEQFF
TRBV7-2	TRBJ2-7	NA	few	TGTGCCAGCAGCTTAAGTCCCAGACAGGATAGCTACGAGCAGTACTTC	CASSLSPRQDSYEQYF
TRBV19	TRBJ2-7	TRBD1	few	TGTGCCAGTAGTATAGTGGGACAGGGGGCGGAGGAGCAGTACTTC	CASSIVGQGAEEQYF
TRBV7-9	TRBJ2-1	TRBD2	few	TGTGCCACCGCTAGCGGGTACTACAATGAGCAGTTCTTC	CATASGYYNEQFF
TRBV2	TRBJ2-7	TRBD2	few	TGTGCGACCCCAGCGGGGCGGGAGACTGCCCTTGAGCAGTACTTC	CATPAGRETALEQYF
TRBV28	TRBJ2-1	TRBD2	few	TGTGCCAGCAGTACCGGGACTAGCGAGTTTGATGAGCAGTTCTTC	CASSTGTSEFDEQFF
TRBV5-1	TRBJ2-1	TRBD2	many	TGCGCCAGCGGTAATACAGCGGGAGGCAATGAGCAGTTCTTC	CASGNTAGGNEQFF
TRBV24-1	TRBJ2-2	NA	many	TGTGCCACCAGTGACGCTGAACCGGAATCTGGAAACACCGGGGAGCTGTTTTTT	CATSDAEPESGNTGELFF
TRBV4-1	TRBJ2-5	NA	NA	TGCGCCAGCAGCCAAGCGGCCAGGGGAGAGACCCAGTACTTC	CASSQAARGETQYF
TRBV20-1	TRBJ2-7	NA	many	TGCAGTGCTAGAGGCACGGCAAGAGAGCAGTACTTC	CSARGTAREQYF
TRBV7-8	TRBJ2-3	NA	NA	TGTGCCAGCAGCGCCTGGATGGGCGGCGCCTCGAATACGCAGTATTTT	CASSAWMGGASNTQYF
TRBV10-3	TRBJ2-1	TRBD1	few	TGTGCCATCAGTGCTGGACAGGGGGCGATCAATGAGCAGTTCTTC	CAISAGQGAINEQFF
TRBV4-1	TRBJ2-1	NA	many	TGCGCCAGCAGCCAAGATGTTCTCGCGGGGTGGACTGAGCAGTTCTTC	CASSQDVLAGWTEQFF
TRBV5-5	TRBJ2-7	NA	NA	TGTGCCAGCAGCTTGGAGATCGGGACCGGGTCCTACGAGCAGTACTTC	CASSLEIGTGSYEQYF
TRBV28	TRBJ1-2	TRBD1	NA	TGTGCCAGCAGTTTCTACCCGCAGGGGGCTGGGGGCTACACCTTC	CASSFYPQGAGGYTF
TRBV20-1	TRBJ2-3	TRBD2	NA	TGCAGTGCCGCACGCCTGATACTAGCGGGAACCACAGATACGCAGTATTTT	CSAARLILAGTTDTQYF
TRBV27	TRBJ1-2	NA	NA	TGTGCCAGCAGTTTTAGGGAAGGAGATGGCTACACCTTC	CASSFREGDGYTF
TRBV28	TRBJ1-4	NA	NA	TGTGCCAGCAGTTTATCCCACACGAATGAAAAACTGTTTTTT	CASSLSHTNEKLFF